This T cell receptor (beta chain) was found in a study of PD-L1 blockade in urothelial cancer. Here immunoSEQ multiplex PCR was the method, and the copy in TCRdb shows in-frame clones only, minus some. This table has around 41,000 clones, 88% appearing once. Germline CDR1 is SGHRS and CDR2 is YFSETQ. Trimming removed 3 bases from V and 2 bases from J; junction bases left unmatched: 6. The length of the CDR3 is 16 residues. The TCR sequence derives from a woman aged 60-75 years with urothelial cancer. V gene TRBV5-1 combines with J gene TRBJ2-2; 8 bases are shared with TRBD1. The sample was PBMCs, taken around atezolizumab (anti-PD-L1) treatment. The CDR3 bases are TGCGCCAGCAGCTCCAGGACAGGGAGTAACACCGGGGAGCTGTTTTTT. Protein sequence: CASSSRTGSNTGELFF. Based on the CDR3 plus reference TRBV5-1 and TRBJ2-2, the full variable domain is KAGVTQTPRYLIKTRGQQVTLSCSPISGHRSVSWYQQTPGQGLQFLFEYFSETQRNKGNFPGRFSGRQFSNSRSEMNVSTLELGDSALYLCASSSRTGSNTGELFFGEGSRLTVL.